One and the same sample provided the 26 T cell receptor beta chains below, sequenced in a study of T cell responses to AZD1222 COVID-19 vaccine. TCRdb's table, derived via immunoSEQ multiplex PCR, lists solely in-frame clones and lacks some. This table holds 100,000 or so clones, around 96% found once. The starting material was peripheral blood, obtained on day 0 of AZD1222 vaccination. The receptors here all came from an adult in good health.

This clone was recorded only once. The chain combines TRBV28 with TRBJ1-2, with 10 bases identical to TRBD1. Germline CDR1 is MDHEN and CDR2 is SYDVKM. The V segment lost 6 bases and the J segment 6 bases; nucleotides outside the gene matches: 7. The CDR3 has 14 amino acids. For the CDR3, the DNA is TGTGCCAGCAGCGCCGACGGGACAGGGGATGGCTACACCTTC. This gives the protein CASSADGTGDGYTF.

The V and J genes are TRBV3-1 (or the pseudogene TRBV3-2) and TRBJ1-5; the D gene is possibly TRBD1 (5 bases). The CDR3 spans 16 residues. With 1 base removed from V and 7 bases from J, the gap between germline ends came to 17 bases. The germline V gene has CDR1 LGHDT and CDR2 YNNKEL (reference sequence). The chain's CDR3 is CASSQGVGGRGQPQHF. The CDR3 nucleotides are TGTGCCAGCAGCCAAGGGGTGGGGGGAAGAGGCCAGCCCCAGCATTTT.

The chain employs TRBV19 and TRBJ2-6; 7 bases are shared with TRBD1. Trimming took 7 bases from V and 0 from J; bases not matched to a gene: 9. The CDR3 has 17 residues. Germline-derived CDR1 and CDR2 are LNHDA and SQIVND (reference sequence). CDR3 bases: TGTGCCAGTAAAGAGGGACAGACAAACTCTGGGGCCAACGTCCTGACTTTC. Its protein is CASKEGQTNSGANVLTF.

The chain links TRBV15 to TRBJ2-2; TRBD2 agrees at 10 bases. The V segment lost 0 bases and the J segment 6 bases; nucleotides outside the gene matches: 7. This CDR3 has 17 amino acids. Per germline, CDR1 LNHNV and CDR2 YYDKDF (reference sequence). The CDR3, as DNA: TGTGCCACCAGCAGAGATCTGGTGCTAGCGGGAGCCGGGGAGCTGTTTTTT. Translating it yields CATSRDLVLAGAGELFF.

CDR3 sequence reads: CASRQGLRKGLFTEAFF. CDR3 DNA sequence: TGTGCCAGCAGACAGGGACTCCGAAAGGGCTTGTTCACTGAAGCTTTCTTT. The chain is built from TRBV7-2 and TRBJ1-1, with D perhaps TRBD1 (6 bases). Between the trimmed V and J ends, which lost 6 bases and 4 bases, there was a span of 24 bases. Germline CDR1 reads SGHTA; CDR2 reads FQGNSA. This CDR3 is built from 17 residues.

The chain links TRBV15 to TRBJ1-1; tentatively, D is TRBD1 (5 bases). V dropped 3 bases and J dropped 1 base, with 9 bases sitting between them. The CDR3 spans 14 residues. The germline CDR1 and CDR2 sequences are LNHNV and YYDKDF (reference sequence). This chain's CDR3 is CATSRRGTNTEAFF. The CDR3 nucleotides are TGTGCCACCAGCAGGCGGGGGACGAACACTGAAGCTTTCTTT.

The V call is TRBV6-4, the J call TRBJ2-3, with D tentatively TRBD1 or TRBD2 (7 bases each). The CDR3 consists of 15 residues. Trimming stripped 4 bases from V and 3 bases from J, with 14 bases between. CDR1 is MRHNA and CDR2 is SNTAGT in the germline V gene. The CDR3 nucleotides read TGTGCCAGCAGTGTGGGAGGGGGCGAGACAGATACGCAGTATTTT. Translated, it gives CASSVGGGETDTQYF.

The chain recombines TRBV5-4 with TRBJ2-1; tentative D call: TRBD2 (6 bases). Germline lookup yields CDR1 SGHNT and CDR2 YYREEE (reference sequence). With 0 bases removed from V and 8 bases from J, the gap between germline ends came to 12 bases. The CDR3 is made up of 14 amino acids. The CDR3: CASSLASLADEQFF. The CDR3 nucleotides are TGTGCCAGCAGCTTGGCCTCACTAGCTGATGAGCAGTTCTTC.

This chain uses TRBV10-3 with TRBJ2-3; 14 nucleotides line up with TRBD2. This CDR3 region has 15 residues. Germline-derived CDR1 and CDR2 are ENHRY and SYGVKD. J was trimmed by 6 bases and V by 5 bases; bases with no gene match: 4. The CDR3 loop is CAISPGLAGVDTQYF. The CDR3 bases are TGTGCCATCAGTCCGGGACTAGCGGGAGTCGATACGCAGTATTTT.

This clone occurred once. V and J are TRBV7-3 and TRBJ2-1; 12 bases are shared with TRBD1. The CDR3 length is 16 residues. Trimming at V came to 0 bases and at J to 6 bases, leaving 3 bases not matched to a gene. Germline-derived CDR1 and CDR2 are SGHTA and FQGTGA. The CDR3 loop is CASSLTGQGAINEQFF. DNA for the CDR3: TGTGCCAGCAGCTTAACGGGACAGGGGGCGATCAATGAGCAGTTCTTC.

The chain recombines TRBV14 with TRBJ1-1, with unresolved D. CDR1 SGHDN and CDR2 FVKESK come from the germline V gene. The CDR3 is made up of 13 amino acids. V was pared by 10 bases and J by 4 bases, with 16 bases between. The CDR3: CATTSGSGTEAFF. The CDR3 DNA reads TGTGCCACTACGTCCGGGTCGGGCACTGAAGCTTTCTTT.

The chain combines TRBV7-9 with TRBJ1-1; D perhaps matches TRBD1 (6 bases). Germline V gene data show CDR1 as SEHNR and CDR2 as FQNEAQ (reference sequence). The CDR3 totals 14 residues. The V gene lost 3 bases and the J gene lost 7 bases, with 15 bases spanning the gap. The CDR3 DNA sequence: TGTGCCAGCAGCTTGGCAGGGGCCGTAGGTGAAGCTTTCTTT. Its protein is CASSLAGAVGEAFF.

This sequence joins TRBV11-3 and TRBJ2-7; D unresolved. The V gene's germline CDR1 is SGHNT and CDR2 YENEEA. The CDR3 length is 16 residues. V gave up 5 bases and J gave up 1 base, with 18 bases separating them. Here the CDR3 reads CASSPSGRSASYEQYF. The CDR3 coding sequence is TGTGCCAGCAGCCCCTCGGGCAGGTCCGCTTCCTACGAGCAGTACTTC.

The J gene is TRBJ1-3, the V gene TRBV4-3, with D perhaps TRBD1 (6 bases). Germline CDR1 LGHNA, CDR2 YSLEER. V dropped 3 bases and J dropped 1 base, with 13 bases sitting between them. There are 16 residues in the CDR3. Here the CDR3 reads CASSHQIGTSGNTIYF. CDR3 DNA: TGCGCCAGCAGCCATCAGATAGGGACATCTGGAAACACCATATATTTT.

The V gene is TRBV9, the J gene TRBJ1-2; 10 bases map to TRBD1. The germline CDR1 and CDR2 sequences are SGDLS and YYNGEE. The CDR3 spans 14 residues. After removal of 5 bases from V and 7 bases from J, the junction contained 8 bases not matched to a gene. CDR3 loop: CASSETGGSFGYTF. For the CDR3, the DNA is TGTGCCAGCAGTGAGACAGGGGGCTCCTTTGGCTACACCTTC.

This chain joins TRBV5-5 and TRBJ2-6; weak D call: TRBD2 (6 bases). V gave up 9 bases and J gave up 4 bases, with 17 bases separating them. Germline CDR1 is SGHKS and CDR2 is YYEKEE (reference sequence). This CDR3 is built from 15 residues. The CDR3 spells CATAGRLRGANVLTF. In DNA, the CDR3 is TGTGCCACAGCGGGCCGTTTGAGAGGGGCCAACGTCCTGACTTTC.

V gene TRBV14 combines with J gene TRBJ2-1, with TRBD2 matching over 11 bases. J lost 9 bases, V lost 3 bases, and 7 bases had no gene match. Germline-derived CDR1 and CDR2 are SGHDN and FVKESK. The CDR3 sequence is 15 residues long. CDR3 DNA sequence: TGTGCCAGCAGCCAGACTAGCGGGGCTATGGGTGAGCAGTTCTTC. Translating it yields CASSQTSGAMGEQFF.

The CDR3 loop reads CASSFGRENEQFF. In DNA, the CDR3 is TGTGCCAGCAGTTTTGGCAGGGAGAATGAGCAGTTCTTC. The chain uses TRBV12-3 or TRBV12-4 and TRBJ2-1; D may match TRBD1 or TRBD2 (5 bases each). This CDR3 is built from 13 residues. The V end lost 3 bases, the J end lost 7 bases, and 10 bases lay between the germline ends.

The chain has TRBV29-1 and TRBJ2-7, with TRBD1 matching 11 bases. Germline V gene sequence: CDR1 SQVTM, CDR2 ANQGSEA. Losses at the gene ends were 7 bases for V and 2 bases for J; bases not matched to a gene: 4. CDR3 length: 13 amino acids. The DNA for the CDR3 is TGCAGCGCAGGACAGGGGGCGGCCTACGAGCAGTACTTC. Translated: CSAGQGAAYEQYF.

This chain links TRBV3-1 (or the pseudogene TRBV3-2) with TRBJ2-1; the match to TRBD2 covers 8 bases. The CDR3 is made up of 16 amino acids. Germline loops: CDR1 LGHDT, CDR2 YNNKEL (reference sequence). V dropped 4 bases and J dropped 5; count of bases not matched to a gene: 10. The CDR3 sequence: CASSRYTSGQNNEQFF. The CDR3 nucleotides read TGTGCCAGCAGCCGCTATACTAGCGGCCAAAACAATGAGCAGTTCTTC.

V and J are TRBV9 and TRBJ1-5, with TRBD1 matching over 7 bases. CDR1 is SGDLS, CDR2 YYNGEE, per germline. The CDR3 runs 14 residues. The V gene end was trimmed by 3 bases and the J gene end by 9 bases; junction bases not matched to a gene: 9. The CDR3 loop is CASSAPGTAGPQHF. CDR3 in DNA: TGTGCCAGCAGCGCCCCCGGGACAGCTGGGCCCCAGCATTTT.

The V and J genes are TRBV6-6 and TRBJ2-2, with TRBD1 as a possible D gene (8 bases). The CDR3 has 14 amino acids. V lost 6 bases and J lost 6, with 14 bases in between. Germline CDR1 reads MNHNY; CDR2 reads SVGAGI (reference sequence). In nucleotides, the CDR3 is TGTGCCAGCAGCCCACAGGGGGGGGCCGGGGAGCTGTTTTTT. This gives the protein CASSPQGGAGELFF.

This clone was detected only once. This chain uses TRBV9 with TRBJ2-7; 8 bases line up with TRBD2. Germline CDR1 reads SGDLS; CDR2 reads YYNGEE. The V and J ends lost 4 bases and 2 bases, in that order; junction bases with no gene match: 8. The CDR3 is 15 amino acids. In nucleotides, the CDR3 is TGTGCCAGCAGCCCGGGGGGGGGAATGGCCTACGAGCAGTACTTC. Encoded protein: CASSPGGGMAYEQYF.

This clone has a single count. The chain joins TRBV19 to TRBJ1-5; weak D call: TRBD1 (5 bases). Deletions cut 3 bases from V and 6 bases from J, with 12 bases between. The germline CDR1 and CDR2 sequences are LNHDA and SQIVND (reference sequence). This CDR3 spans 14 amino acids. The CDR3 DNA reads as TGTGCCAGTAGTATCGTTCAGGGAGCTCAGCCCCAGCATTTT. This codes for CASSIVQGAQPQHF.

The chain recombines TRBV15 with TRBJ2-3; 9 bases align to TRBD1. CDR1 is LNHNV, CDR2 YYDKDF, per germline (reference sequence). V shed 3 bases and J 4 bases; nucleotides not matched to a gene: 5. This CDR3 contains 15 residues. CDR3 bases: TGTGCCACCAGCAGTACAGGGGGCGCCCCAGATACGCAGTATTTT. Translating gives CATSSTGGAPDTQYF.

The rearrangement joins TRBV7-8 to TRBJ2-1, with D unresolved. The CDR3 runs 12 residues. Trimming took off 4 bases at V and 7 bases at J, with 8 bases between the two ends. Germline assignment: CDR1 SGHVS and CDR2 FQNEAQ. The CDR3 DNA is TGTGCCAGCAGCTCTCTAATAAATGAGCAGTTCTTC. It specifies CASSSLINEQFF.